The rows below give T cell receptor beta chains drawn from one sample of a study of cytomegalovirus exposure and HLA in healthy donors. Using immunoSEQ multiplex PCR, the repertoire was profiled, and TCRdb retains in-frame clones only, with some absent. The sample holds fewer than 65,000 clones; approximately 70% are singletons and the top ten take 5.4%. Sequenced material: PBMCs. These receptors all come from a man in his fifties or sixties in good health and CMV-seronegative. The CDR3 runs from the conserved cysteine through the conserved F or W. D genes are given only for firm matches. Clone size is shown for a subset of rows, as once, few, many or a class of expanded clone.

TRBD1	TRBV5-1	TRBJ2-7	.	TGCGCCAGCAGCATTGGGCGGACAGGGTTCGACGAGCAGTACTTC	CASSIGRTGFDEQYF
TRBD1	TRBV7-6	TRBJ1-5	.	TGTGCCAGCAGCGACAGGGGTCGGCAGCCCCAGCATTTT	CASSDRGRQPQHF
.	TRBV7-3	TRBJ2-5	.	TGTGCCAGCAGCGCCCGGACTCTGACGGAGACCCAGTACTTC	CASSARTLTETQYF
.	TRBV4-1	TRBJ2-7	.	TGCGCCAGCAGCGCTGCGAGTTACGAGCAGTACTTC	CASSAASYEQYF
.	TRBV6-1	TRBJ2-5	.	TGTGCCAGCAGGATAGGGGGGGTCTCAGGAGAGACCCAGTACTTC	CASRIGGVSGETQYF
.	TRBV9	TRBJ1-3	.	TGTGCCAGCAGCAAGGGAGGGACGGATCATCACTCTGGAAACACCATATATTTT	CASSKGGTDHHSGNTIYF
.	TRBV18	TRBJ1-3	.	TGTGCCAGCTCATTCGTAATCGACAGAACCTCTGGAAACACCATATATTTT	CASSFVIDRTSGNTIYF
TRBD1	TRBV6-1	TRBJ1-1	.	TGTGCCAGCAGAGAAAGGCAGGGGGGGAACACTGAAGCTTTCTTT	CASRERQGGNTEAFF
.	TRBV19	TRBJ1-1	.	TGTGCCAGTAGTATAGTAATCAGGGGCGCTGAAGCTTTCTTT	CASSIVIRGAEAFF
TRBD1	TRBV6-1	TRBJ1-1	.	TGTGCCAGCAGTGGTTGGGACAGCCCTGAAGCTTTCTTT	CASSGWDSPEAFF
.	TRBV10-2	TRBJ2-7	.	TGCGCCAGCAGTGAGTTAAGAGGGGGACACGAGCAGTACTTC	CASSELRGGHEQYF
TRBD2	TRBV7-2	TRBJ2-3	.	TGTGCCAGCAGTTTCCGTCCGACTAGCGTGAATACGCAGTATTTT	CASSFRPTSVNTQYF
TRBD1	TRBV6-5	TRBJ2-1	.	TGTGCCAGCAGTTACGCAGGGGGCTACAATGAGCAGTTCTTC	CASSYAGGYNEQFF
.	TRBV27	TRBJ1-5	once	TGTGCCAGCAGTCCCCGGGGGGAGCCCCAGCATTTT	CASSPRGEPQHF
TRBD1	TRBV11-1	TRBJ2-7	.	TGTGCCAGCAGCTTCGGGACAGCCGAAAAAACCTACGAGCAGTACTTC	CASSFGTAEKTYEQYF
.	TRBV21-1	TRBJ1-6	.	TGTGCCAGCAGCAAAGCCGGCAGGGTCGGTTCACCCCTCCACTTT	CASSKAGRVGSPLHF
TRBD2	TRBV19	TRBJ2-7	few	TGTGCCAGTAGTATTTTCGGGGGGACGGGCTACGAGCAGTACTTC	CASSIFGGTGYEQYF